This T cell receptor beta chain was profiled in a study of PD-L1 blockade in urothelial cancer. Note on this clone: The antigen is undetermined.

Only in-frame clones appear in the TCRdb table, and some are missing; sequencing was by immunoSEQ multiplex PCR. This sample has about 73,000 clones; about 88% occur once, and the top ten carry 3% to 4%. General study points: Durable-benefit patients expanded tumor-associated blood clones more at 3 weeks.

CDR3 length equals 13 residues. V shed 5 bases and J shed 4 bases, with 9 bases lying between them. Germline assignment: CDR1 SEHNR and CDR2 FQNEAQ (reference sequence). This clonotype originated in a man aged 60 to 69 with urothelial cancer. Material: PBMCs, obtained around atezolizumab (anti-PD-L1) treatment. This chain joins TRBV7-9 and TRBJ1-3; the D is unclear. The CDR3: CASSLRRGNTIYF. The CDR3 bases are TGTGCCAGCAGCCTGAGGCGGGGAAACACCATATATTTT.